This paragraph reports one TCR beta chain. The antigen is not known. This specimen belongs to a study of T cell responses to AZD1222 COVID-19 vaccine. Findings of the study overall: Clonal diversity may have been underestimated in mostly white British donors. Elevations in Spike-specific TCR breadth and depth followed administration of two AZD1222 doses. Seropositive AZD1222 recipients at baseline numbered only 5 or 6. There were repertoire samples only from the period after the peak T cell response.

The CDR3 is made up of 15 amino acids. Germline CDR1 is MNHEY and CDR2 is SMNVEV (reference sequence). V was pared by 6 bases and J by 9 bases, with 24 bases between. Sequencing used immunoSEQ multiplex PCR; TCRdb keeps in-frame clones, though not all of them. The data show about 64,000 clones, around nine tenths seen once. The sample here was peripheral blood, taken 28 days after the second dose of the MenACWY control vaccine. This TCR was recovered from an adult who received the MenACWY meningococcal vaccine as a control. The genes are TRBV27 and TRBJ2-7; the D gene is possibly TRBD1 (7 bases). In DNA form, the CDR3 reads TGTGCCAGCAGGGGGACTTTTGGCGGGACAGAAGGGCAGTACTTC. It translates to CASRGTFGGTEGQYF.